This TCR beta chain was found in a study of shared T cell receptors in the human thymus. The method was immunoSEQ multiplex PCR; TCRdb's version includes in-frame clones alone and lacks a portion of them. Seen here are hundreds of thousands of clones, over 75% observed once, and the top ten hold roughly 0.0089%. The CDR3 is made up of 14 amino acids. V shed 6 bases, J shed 6 bases, and the junction held 8 bases outside the gene matches. CDR1 and CDR2 (germline): MNHEY, SMNVEV (reference sequence). The same sample was also studied in work on human thymus T cells. That source notes: Serving as donors were healthy Finnish infants, each of whom was having open corrective surgery for congenital heart defects. Thymus tissue for the work was resected from patients undergoing corrective heart surgery. Thymic and blood repertoires appeared to carry a bias in their V and J gene usage. Related studies noted strongly shared thymic repertoires across unrelated people.

The rearrangement uses TRBV27 and TRBJ1-2; 9 bases fit TRBD1. The specimen was thymocytes. The sequence was obtained from a boy under three years old with a congenital heart defect. The CDR3 region is CASRTRQGVNGYTF. CDR3 DNA: TGTGCCAGCAGGACCAGACAGGGGGTTAATGGCTACACCTTC.